The T cell receptor (beta chain) under discussion was sequenced for a study of cytomegalovirus exposure and HLA in healthy donors. Study-level findings and limits: The classifier reportedly diagnosed cytomegalovirus status with high sensitivity and specificity. Most likely, a cluster of highly shared sequence variants arose as a sequencing artifact.

As regards this clone: Its target is unknown.

Vbeta (60) and Jbeta (13) primers were used in the PCR. Profiling relied on immunoSEQ multiplex PCR, and the TCRdb table lists in-frame clones only, not all of them. The table has over 130,000 clones, more than 75% seen once. From germline, CDR1 is SGHRS and CDR2 YFSETQ. This CDR3 is built from 16 residues. The V end was cut by 5 bases, the J end by 3 bases, with 21 bases between. The V gene is TRBV5-1, the J gene TRBJ2-7, with D maybe TRBD1 (6 bases). The sample taken for sequencing was PBMCs. This sequence was found in a human donor in good health. This CDR3 is CASRDTGTLWDYEQYF. For the CDR3, the DNA is TGCGCCAGCAGGGATACAGGGACGTTATGGGACTACGAGCAGTACTTC.